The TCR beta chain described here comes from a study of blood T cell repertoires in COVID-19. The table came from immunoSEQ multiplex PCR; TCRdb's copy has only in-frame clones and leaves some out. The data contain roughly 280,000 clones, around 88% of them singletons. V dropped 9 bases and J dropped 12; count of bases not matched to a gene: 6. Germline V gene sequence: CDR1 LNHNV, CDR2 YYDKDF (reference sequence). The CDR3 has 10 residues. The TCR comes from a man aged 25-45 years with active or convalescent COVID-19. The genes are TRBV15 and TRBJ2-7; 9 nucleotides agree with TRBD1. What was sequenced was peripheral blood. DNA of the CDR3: TGTGCCACACACAGGGGGCAGCGGTACTTC. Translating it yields CATHRGQRYF.